The sample holds one count of the clone carrying this TCR beta chain. Its antigen is currently unknown. Constant-segment primers served in 5'RACE that generated TCR alpha and TCR beta cDNA libraries bearing sample barcodes and UMIs. Via MiXCR, TCRdb re-called the 5' RACE reads, giving one row per CDR3 protein. The table records under 700,000 distinct CDR3 sequences, roughly 20% of them present only once. The sample is drawn from a study of T-cell memory formation after mild COVID-19. Study in general: The TCR clusters were mostly specific to one donor. Whole-study findings and limits: Among contracting clones, CD4+ were mainly CM/EM and CD8+ enriched in EMRA.

The sequenced sample consisted of PBMCs or a T cell subset sorted from them (not recorded which). The source of this sequence is an adult woman who had mild COVID-19 (a few samples of this study predate the infection). Cell type and time point are not known.

The CDR3 reads CASSPIGTLKETQYF. The CDR3 coding sequence is TGTGCCAGCAGCCCGATTGGGACATTAAAAGAGACCCAGTACTTC. The V call is TRBV7-2, the J call TRBJ2-5, with a weak D call TRBD1 (6 bases). Germline V gene data show CDR1 as SGHTA and CDR2 as FQGNSA. The CDR3 sequence is 15 residues long. Trimming left V 5 bases short and J 3 bases short, with 16 bases between.